This passage covers 29 T cell receptor beta chains from one sample sequenced in a study of monozygotic twins with cystic fibrosis. Sequencing was performed with immunoSEQ multiplex PCR; in TCRdb, only in-frame clones are kept and a portion is missing. The data hold some 20,000 clones, with approximately 90% observed a single time. The sample taken for sequencing was blood. All receptors derive from a woman aged 25 to 39 with cystic fibrosis.

This clone appeared a single time. The V gene is TRBV28, the J gene TRBJ1-6, with D tentatively TRBD1 (6 bases). The V end lost 5 bases, the J end lost 6 bases, and 20 bases lay between the germline ends. CDR1 is MDHEN, CDR2 SYDVKM, per germline. The CDR3 loop spans 17 amino acids. In nucleotides, the CDR3 is TGTGCCAGCAGTCGATCACATACAGGGCGAGCTAATTCACCCCTCCACTTT. Protein: CASSRSHTGRANSPLHF. Full variable domain (outside the CDR3, taken from reference TRBV28 and TRBJ1-6): DVKVTQSSRYLVKRTGEKVFLECVQDMDHENMFWYRQDPGLGLRLIYFSYDVKMKEKGDIPEGYSVSREKKERFSLILESASTNQTSMYLCASSRSHTGRANSPLHFGNGTRLTVT.

V and J are TRBV6-5 and TRBJ1-5; tentative D call: TRBD1 (5 bases). V was clipped by 4 bases and J by 5 bases, with 12 bases between them. This CDR3 is built from 14 residues. Germline V gives CDR1 MNHEY, CDR2 SVGAGI. Here the CDR3 DNA reads TGTGCCAGCAGTTTACAGGAAAATTATCAGCCCCAGCATTTT. Translating gives CASSLQENYQPQHF.

The gene calls are TRBV19 and TRBJ1-6; possibly TRBD1 for D (5 bases). The CDR3 contains 14 residues. Germline CDR1 and CDR2: LNHDA and SQIVND (reference sequence). Deletions cut 5 bases from V and 7 bases from J, with 12 bases between. CDR3 in amino acids: CASSPARGNSPLHF. The CDR3, as DNA: TGTGCCAGTAGTCCCGCCCGGGGGAATTCACCCCTCCACTTT. The full variable domain, completed using reference TRBV19 and TRBJ1-6, is DGGITQSPKYLFRKEGQNVTLSCEQNLNHDAMYWYRQDPGQGLRLIYYSQIVNDFQKGDIAEGYSVSREKKESFPLTVTSAQKNPTAFYLCASSPARGNSPLHFGNGTRLTVT.

This clone was seen a few times. The chain links TRBV2 to TRBJ2-1; a weak D match, TRBD2 (5 bases). This CDR3 spans 12 amino acids. In germline, CDR1 is SNHLY, CDR2 FYNNEI. The V end lost 6 bases, the J end lost 7 bases, and 10 bases lay between the germline ends. The CDR3 DNA reads TGTGCCAGCAGGGACGGGGTAAATGAGCAGTTCTTC. Its translation: CASRDGVNEQFF.

The genes are TRBV6-1 and TRBJ1-2, with a tentative D call TRBD1 (5 bases). The CDR3 is 14 residues long. Germline CDR1 reads MNHNS; CDR2 reads SASEGT. V lost 6 bases to trimming and J lost 4 bases, with 15 bases between them. CDR3 DNA: TGTGCCAGCAGCCAGGGTATACTGCTCTATGGCTACACCTTC. Its protein product is CASSQGILLYGYTF.

The chain links TRBV2 to TRBJ2-1, with D perhaps matching TRBD1 (6 bases). The CDR3 extends over 15 amino acids. Germline V gene lookup returns CDR1 SNHLY and CDR2 FYNNEI. V gave up 5 bases and J gave up 9 bases, with 20 bases separating them. CDR3 sequence reads: CASSQGPLSMGEQFF. CDR3 bases: TGTGCCAGCAGTCAGGGGCCCTTGTCCATGGGTGAGCAGTTCTTC.

The V and J genes are TRBV19 and TRBJ2-3, with TRBD2 as a possible D gene (6 bases). This CDR3 region has 16 residues. Per the germline V gene, CDR1 is LNHDA and CDR2 is SQIVND (reference sequence). V lost 5 bases to trimming and J lost 3 bases, with 18 bases between them. The chain's CDR3 is CASSQTRGSWTDTQYF. CDR3 DNA: TGTGCCAGTAGTCAGACCCGGGGGAGTTGGACAGATACGCAGTATTTT.

The chain is built from TRBV27 and TRBJ2-7; weak D call: TRBD2 (5 bases). V was shortened by 5 bases and J by 3 bases, with 11 bases between the two germline ends. Germline CDR1 MNHEY, CDR2 SMNVEV (reference sequence). The CDR3 has 13 residues. For the CDR3, the DNA is TGTGCCAGCAGTCCCCGGGATCTCTACGAGCAGTACTTC. Translating it yields CASSPRDLYEQYF.

This clone was picked up a small number of times. The chain recombines TRBV7-9 with TRBJ1-5, with a tentative D call TRBD1 (6 bases). The V end lost 4 bases, the J end lost 3 bases, and 10 bases lay between the germline ends. From germline, CDR1 is SEHNR and CDR2 FQNEAQ (reference sequence). The CDR3 extends over 14 amino acids. CDR3 region: CASSSGEINQPQHF. The CDR3 DNA is TGTGCCAGCAGCTCAGGGGAAATCAATCAGCCCCAGCATTTT. The full variable domain, its missing parts supplied by reference TRBV7-9 and TRBJ1-5, is DTGVSQNPRHKITKRGQNVTFRCDPISEHNRLYWYRQTLGQGPEFLTYFQNEAQLEKSRLLSDRFSAERPKGSFSTLEIQRTEQGDSAMYLCASSSGEINQPQHFGDGTRLSIL.

The rearrangement joins TRBV7-9 to TRBJ1-2; D is possibly TRBD1 (6 bases). The CDR3 covers 14 residues. V was pared by 6 bases and J by 4 bases, with 15 bases between. CDR1 is SEHNR and CDR2 is FQNEAQ in the germline V gene (reference sequence). The DNA for the CDR3 is TGTGCCAGCAGATCTTCAGGGGAGGCCTATGGCTACACCTTC. Protein: CASRSSGEAYGYTF.

The chain links TRBV6-1 to TRBJ1-1, with D tentatively TRBD1 (6 bases). Germline loops: CDR1 MNHNS, CDR2 SASEGT. Trimming cost V 6 bases and J 1 base, with 12 bases left between them. The CDR3 runs to 14 residues. The CDR3 bases are TGTGCCAGCAGACTCAGGGGCCAGAACACTGAAGCTTTCTTT. It is translated as CASRLRGQNTEAFF.

On this clone itself: A read error may account for a junction end that differs from germline. This rearrangement joins TRBV6-1 to TRBJ1-2; D unclear. Germline V gives CDR1 MNHNS, CDR2 SASEGT. CDR3 size: 10 residues. The DNA for the CDR3 is TGTGCCAGCAGTGAAGACCCAGTCTCCTTC. This codes for CASSEDPVSF.

J is TRBJ2-7 and V is TRBV2; D might be TRBD1 or TRBD2, each matching 6 bases. The CDR3 has 17 residues. Trimming took 2 bases from V and 2 from J, leaving 19 bases between them. Germline loops: CDR1 SNHLY, CDR2 FYNNEI. CDR3 sequence (DNA): TGTGCCAGCAGTGAAATGGGGGGACACTGGATCGCCTACGAGCAGTACTTC. Translation: CASSEMGGHWIAYEQYF.

This clone came up a few times. This chain joins TRBV10-1 and TRBJ2-5; D is unclear. Germline V gives CDR1 WNHNN, CDR2 SYGVQD (reference sequence). Trimming took off 8 bases at V and 0 bases at J, with 7 bases between the two ends. This CDR3 contains 12 residues. Here the CDR3 DNA reads TGCGCCAGCTGCTTTTACCAAGAGACCCAGTACTTC. This gives the protein CASCFYQETQYF.

The rearrangement uses TRBV13 and TRBJ2-7; TRBD1 aligns across 9 bases. Germline assignment: CDR1 PRHDT and CDR2 FYEKMQ (reference sequence). This CDR3 is built from 15 residues. V shed 7 bases, J shed 0 bases, and the junction held 7 bases outside the gene matches. CDR3 residues: CASNKGQGYSYEQYF. The CDR3 DNA is TGTGCCAGCAACAAGGGACAGGGCTACTCCTACGAGCAGTACTTC.

The V gene is TRBV5-6, the J gene TRBJ2-7; no firm D call. From germline, CDR1 is SGHDT and CDR2 YYEEEE. V gave up 0 bases and J gave up 5 bases, with 0 bases separating them. The CDR3 has 10 residues. This chain's CDR3 is CASSLDEQYF. CDR3 nucleotides: TGTGCCAGCAGCTTGGACGAGCAGTACTTC. Full variable domain (rest looked up from reference TRBV5-6 and TRBJ2-7): DAGVTQSPTHLIKTRGQQVTLRCSPKSGHDTVSWYQQALGQGPQFIFQYYEEEERQRGNFPDRFSGHQFPNYSSELNVNALLLGDSALYLCASSLDEQYFGPGTRLTVT.

This rearrangement joins TRBV5-1 to TRBJ2-3, with D perhaps TRBD2 (7 bases). Germline CDR1 reads SGHRS; CDR2 reads YFSETQ. CDR3 length equals 15 residues. Trimming took off 0 bases at V and 4 bases at J, with 12 bases between the two ends. CDR3 protein: CASSLAGGRADTQYF. The CDR3, as DNA: TGCGCCAGCAGCTTGGCGGGGGGCAGGGCAGATACGCAGTATTTT.

The rearrangement uses TRBV9 and TRBJ1-1, with D unclear. The CDR3 is made up of 13 amino acids. V gave up 2 bases and J gave up 1 base, with 6 bases separating them. Germline CDR1 SGDLS, CDR2 YYNGEE. CDR3 nucleotide sequence: TGTGCCAGCAGCGTTGGGAAGAACACTGAAGCTTTCTTT. Amino acid sequence: CASSVGKNTEAFF.

The DNA of the CDR3 is TGTGCCAGCACCCGAACCTCAGGGCAAGCTTTTGAAAAACTGTTTTTT. It specifies CASTRTSGQAFEKLFF. V usage is TRBV5-5 and J usage is TRBJ1-4, with D possibly being TRBD1 (5 bases). Trimming pared 6 bases from V and 7 bases from J, leaving 22 bases between. Germline lookup yields CDR1 SGHKS and CDR2 YYEKEE (reference sequence). CDR3 size: 16 residues.

The gene calls are TRBV2 and TRBJ2-7; the match to TRBD2 covers 11 bases. CDR1 is SNHLY, CDR2 FYNNEI, per germline. Losses at the gene ends were 0 bases for V and 7 bases for J; bases not matched to a gene: 5. This CDR3 has 15 residues. The CDR3 reads CASSEALRLAGEQYF. CDR3 coding DNA: TGTGCCAGCAGTGAAGCGCTTCGACTAGCGGGGGAGCAGTACTTC.

The count of this clone is one. This sequence joins TRBV5-1 and TRBJ2-3; D is perhaps TRBD2 (5 bases). The CDR3 loop spans 13 amino acids. V shed 6 bases and J shed 4 bases, with 12 bases lying between them. Looked up from germline, CDR1 is SGHRS and CDR2 is YFSETQ. The CDR3 DNA follows: TGCGCCAGCATACGGGAATGGCCAGATACGCAGTATTTT. Its translation is CASIREWPDTQYF.

V and J are TRBV29-1 and TRBJ2-3, with TRBD1 as a possible D gene (6 bases). With 6 bases removed from V and 5 bases from J, the gap between germline ends came to 12 bases. The CDR3 is made up of 12 amino acids. In germline, CDR1 is SQVTM, CDR2 ANQGSEA. CDR3 sequence reads: CSVKGGGDTQYF. Here the CDR3 DNA reads TGCAGCGTAAAAGGGGGTGGAGATACGCAGTATTTT.

This clone came up a few times. V and J are TRBV6-5 and TRBJ1-6; tentatively, D is TRBD1 (5 bases). V was clipped by 7 bases and J by 7 bases, with 14 bases between them. There are 14 residues in the CDR3. The germline gives CDR1 MNHEY, CDR2 SVGAGI. The CDR3 loop is CASTGGARNSPLHF. The CDR3 DNA reads as TGTGCCAGCACCGGAGGGGCCCGAAATTCACCCCTCCACTTT.

The chain combines TRBV27 with TRBJ1-2; D unresolved. From germline, CDR1 is MNHEY and CDR2 SMNVEV (reference sequence). V lost 8 bases to trimming and J lost 4 bases, with 8 bases between them. The CDR3 has 11 residues. This chain's CDR3 is CASGRLYGYTF. The CDR3 coding sequence is TGTGCCAGCGGGCGGCTCTATGGCTACACCTTC.

The chain has TRBV7-9 and TRBJ2-5; the D gene is possibly TRBD1 (5 bases). CDR1 SEHNR and CDR2 FQNEAQ come from the germline V gene (reference sequence). V was pared by 4 bases and J by 4 bases, with 16 bases between. CDR3 length equals 15 residues. The CDR3 bases are TGTGCCAGCAGCTCCCCCGACTCCCAGGGAGAGACCCAGTACTTC. Amino acids: CASSSPDSQGETQYF.

The CDR3 spells CATSLGTHPRETQYF. In DNA form, the CDR3 reads TGTGCCACCAGCCTCGGGACCCACCCAAGAGAGACCCAGTACTTC. The gene calls are TRBV15 and TRBJ2-5; D is tentatively TRBD1 or TRBD2 (5 bases each). This CDR3 region has 15 residues. Germline V lookup: CDR1 LNHNV, CDR2 YYDKDF (reference sequence). Trimming removed 5 bases from V and 4 bases from J, with 17 bases in between.

V usage is TRBV5-4 and J usage is TRBJ2-7; TRBD1 matches at 10 bases. The V gene end was trimmed by 4 bases and the J gene end by 6 bases; junction bases not matched to a gene: 4. Germline V lookup: CDR1 SGHNT, CDR2 YYREEE (reference sequence). The CDR3 has 13 residues. The CDR3 coding sequence is TGTGCCAGCAGCCTGACAGGGGGCCGCGAGCAGTACTTC. Its translation: CASSLTGGREQYF.

The V call is TRBV2, the J call TRBJ1-2; possibly TRBD1 for D (5 bases). The germline gives CDR1 SNHLY, CDR2 FYNNEI. Trimming left V 0 bases short and J 7 bases short, with 18 bases between. This CDR3 contains 16 residues. CDR3 protein: CASSEARRGLRSGYTF. In DNA form, the CDR3 reads TGTGCCAGCAGTGAAGCGCGTCGGGGCCTTCGGAGTGGCTACACCTTC. The full variable domain, completed using reference TRBV2 and TRBJ1-2, is EPEVTQTPSHQVTQMGQEVILRCVPISNHLYFYWYRQILGQKVEFLVSFYNNEISEKSEIFDDQFSVERPDGSNFTLKIRSTKLEDSAMYFCASSEARRGLRSGYTFGSGTRLTVV.

Remarks on this clone: Germline and junction disagree at one end, which may indicate a read error. The chain recombines TRBV7-8 with TRBJ2-5; the D gene could be TRBD1 or TRBD2 (5 bases each). The germline CDR1 and CDR2 sequences are SGHVS and FQNEAQ. CDR3 length: 14 amino acids. The CDR3 sequence is CASSLAGTEETQYF. In nucleotides, the CDR3 is TGTGCCAGCAGCCTAGCCGGGACGGAAGAGACCCAGTACTTC.